Listed below are T cell receptor beta chains from one sample, sequenced in a study of cytomegalovirus exposure and HLA in healthy donors. TCRdb's table, derived via immunoSEQ multiplex PCR, lists solely in-frame clones and lacks some. The table lists fewer than 80,000 clones, roughly 74% of them singletons. Sequences were obtained from PBMCs. The receptor set was obtained from an older woman in good health and CMV-seropositive. Each CDR3 is given with its conserved first and last residue. D genes are given only for firm matches.

>TRBD1|TRBJ2-3|TRBV9
TGTGCCAGCAGCACCCAGGGACAGGGGTCAGATACGCAGTATTTT
CASSTQGQGSDTQYF
>.|TRBJ1-1|TRBV6-5
TGTGCCAGTAGGGGGAACACTGAAGCTTTCTTT
CASRGNTEAFF
>.|TRBJ1-1|TRBV20-1
TGCAGTGCTGACCGGGGTTCTGAAGCTTTCTTT
CSADRGSEAFF
>.|TRBJ1-1|TRBV6-1
TGTGCCAGCAGTGAAGCGTGGGGCGTCGGCACTGAAGCTTTCTTT
CASSEAWGVGTEAFF
>.|TRBJ2-7|TRBV2
TGTGCCAGCAGTATTTATTCCGGGTACGAGCAGTACTTC
CASSIYSGYEQYF
>.|TRBJ1-5|TRBV2
TGTGCCAGCAGTGAAGCCCGACAGAACAATCAGCCCCAGCATTTT
CASSEARQNNQPQHF
>.|TRBJ2-3|TRBV10-3
TGTGCCATCACCCGGGGGGCGGACAGCAGGGATACGCAGTATTTT
CAITRGADSRDTQYF
>.|TRBJ2-7|TRBV5-3
TGTGCCAGAAGCTTGGGGCAGGGAGGCTACGAGCAGTACTTC
CARSLGQGGYEQYF
>.|TRBJ1-1|TRBV19
TGTGCCAGTAGTATAGTGGCAGGCCCCATGAACACTGAAGCTTTCTTT
CASSIVAGPMNTEAFF
>TRBD1|TRBJ1-3|TRBV7-2
TGTGCCAGCAGCCTCACAGGGGAGTTAGGTGGAAACACCATATATTTT
CASSLTGELGGNTIYF
>TRBD1|TRBJ1-1|TRBV19
TGTGCCAGTGGTCAGGGACAGGCGATGACTGAAGCTTTCTTT
CASGQGQAMTEAFF
>.|TRBJ1-5|TRBV7-3
TGTGCCAGCAGCCCGTGGACACGGGGCAATCAGCCCCAGCATTTT
CASSPWTRGNQPQHF
>.|TRBJ1-1|TRBV11-3
TGTGCCAGCAGCTTAATCGGAAGCGTGAACACTGAAGCTTTCTTT
CASSLIGSVNTEAFF
>TRBD1|TRBJ1-1|TRBV28
TGTGCCAGCAGTTTATCAGGGGGCGGCACTGAAGCTTTCTTT
CASSLSGGGTEAFF
>.|TRBJ1-6|TRBV18
TGTGCCAGCTCACCGGTACAGGATTCACCCCTCCACTTT
CASSPVQDSPLHF
>.|TRBJ1-2|TRBV5-1
TGCGCCAGCCGATTCGAGGGTAATGGCTACACCTTC
CASRFEGNGYTF
>.|TRBJ1-2|TRBV9
TGTGCCAGCAGCGCGGGGACTCAAGCGACTCGTGGCTACACCTTC
CASSAGTQATRGYTF
>TRBD2|TRBJ2-3|TRBV10-1
TGCGCCAGCAGTGAGGGCGTAGCGGGGGACCGCACAGATACGCAGTATTTT
CASSEGVAGDRTDTQYF
>.|TRBJ1-5|TRBV10-3
TGTGCCATCGGCCAGTCTAGCAATCAGCCCCAGCATTTT
CAIGQSSNQPQHF
>TRBD2|TRBJ2-1|TRBV2
TGTGCCAGCAGCCGTAGCGGGGGGCCCTCCAATGAGCAGTTCTTC
CASSRSGGPSNEQFF
>.|TRBJ2-7|TRBV2
TGTGCCAGCAGTGTTCGTGACTTGGAAGGCGAGCAGTACTTC
CASSVRDLEGEQYF